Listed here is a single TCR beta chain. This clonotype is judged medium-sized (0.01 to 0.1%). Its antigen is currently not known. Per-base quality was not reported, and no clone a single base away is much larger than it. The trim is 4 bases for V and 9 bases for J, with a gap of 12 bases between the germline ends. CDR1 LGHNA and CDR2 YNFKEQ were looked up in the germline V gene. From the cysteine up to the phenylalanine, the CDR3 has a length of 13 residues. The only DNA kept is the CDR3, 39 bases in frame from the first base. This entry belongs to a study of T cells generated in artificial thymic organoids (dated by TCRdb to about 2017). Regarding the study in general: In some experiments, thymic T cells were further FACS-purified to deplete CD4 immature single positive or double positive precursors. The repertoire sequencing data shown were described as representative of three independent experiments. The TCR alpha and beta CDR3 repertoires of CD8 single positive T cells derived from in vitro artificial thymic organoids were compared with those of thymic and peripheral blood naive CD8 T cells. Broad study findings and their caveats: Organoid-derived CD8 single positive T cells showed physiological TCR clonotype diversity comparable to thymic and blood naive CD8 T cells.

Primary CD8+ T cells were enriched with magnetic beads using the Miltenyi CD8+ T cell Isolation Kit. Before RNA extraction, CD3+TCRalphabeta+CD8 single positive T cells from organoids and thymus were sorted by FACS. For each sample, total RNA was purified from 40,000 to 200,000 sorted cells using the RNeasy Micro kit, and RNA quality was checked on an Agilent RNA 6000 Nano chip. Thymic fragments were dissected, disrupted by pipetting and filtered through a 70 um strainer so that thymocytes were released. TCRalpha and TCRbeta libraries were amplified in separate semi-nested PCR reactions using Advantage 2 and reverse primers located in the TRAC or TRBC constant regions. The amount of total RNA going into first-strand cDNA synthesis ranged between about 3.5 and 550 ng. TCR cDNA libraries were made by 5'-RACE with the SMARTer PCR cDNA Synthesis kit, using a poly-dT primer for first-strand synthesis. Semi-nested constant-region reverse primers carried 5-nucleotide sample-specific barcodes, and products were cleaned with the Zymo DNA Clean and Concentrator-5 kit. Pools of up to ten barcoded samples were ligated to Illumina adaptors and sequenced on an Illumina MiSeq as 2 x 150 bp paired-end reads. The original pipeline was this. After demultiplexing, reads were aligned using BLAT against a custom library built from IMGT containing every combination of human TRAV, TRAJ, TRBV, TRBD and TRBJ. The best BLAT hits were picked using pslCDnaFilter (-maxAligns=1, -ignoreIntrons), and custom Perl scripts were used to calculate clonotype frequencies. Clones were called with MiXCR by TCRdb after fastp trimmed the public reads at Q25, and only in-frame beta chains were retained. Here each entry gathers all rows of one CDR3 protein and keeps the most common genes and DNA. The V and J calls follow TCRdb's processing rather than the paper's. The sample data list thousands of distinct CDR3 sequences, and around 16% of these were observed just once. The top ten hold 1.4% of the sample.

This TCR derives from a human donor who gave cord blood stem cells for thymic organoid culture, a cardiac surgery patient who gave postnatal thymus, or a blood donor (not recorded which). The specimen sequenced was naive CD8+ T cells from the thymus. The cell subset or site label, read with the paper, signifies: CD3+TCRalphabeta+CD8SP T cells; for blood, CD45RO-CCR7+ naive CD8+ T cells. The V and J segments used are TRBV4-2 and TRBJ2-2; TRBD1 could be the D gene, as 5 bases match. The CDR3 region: CASSPKQAWELFF. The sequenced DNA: TGTGCCAGCAGCCCAAAACAGGCCTGGGAGCTGTTTTTT.